Each of the 27 T cell receptor beta chains below was sequenced from the same sample in a study of cytomegalovirus exposure and HLA in healthy donors (dated by TCRdb to the late 2010s). Receptors were amplified or captured by the immunoSEQ multiplex PCR assay. Here the immuneACCESS table is served through TCRdb, limited to in-frame sequences with V and J called. Missing clones are a known gap in these copies; in checked studies unresolved V genes cover under half, and the rest lacks a known reason. The sample table holds 150,000 to 200,000 clones, of which about 90% were seen once. The ten largest clonotypes hold 3% to 3.5% of the sample. The sequenced sample was PBMCs. Source of these receptors: a woman aged 18 to 35 in good health and CMV-seropositive.

The rearrangement links TRBV6-1 to TRBJ1-2, with TRBD1 identical over 8 bases. V shed 2 bases and J 7 bases; nucleotides not matched to a gene: 9. The CDR3 runs to 15 residues. CDR1 is MNHNS, CDR2 SASEGT, per germline. As DNA, the CDR3 is TGTGCCAGCAGTGAATTCAGGGGGCGCCGGGGTGGCTACACCTTC. Amino acids: CASSEFRGRRGGYTF.

The V gene is TRBV7-3, the J gene TRBJ2-7, with 9 bases fitting TRBD1. The V segment lost 0 bases and the J segment 6 bases; nucleotides outside the gene matches: 6. The germline V gene has CDR1 SGHTA and CDR2 FQGTGA. The CDR3 spans 15 residues. The CDR3 loop reads CASSLTGGDRAEQYF. The CDR3 DNA is TGTGCCAGCAGCTTAACCGGAGGGGACAGGGCCGAGCAGTACTTC.

As DNA, the CDR3 is TGTGCCAGCTCACCGAGGGTAACAGAGGGCGCCGGGGCTTTCTTT. Translation gives CASSPRVTEGAGAFF. The chain links TRBV18 to TRBJ1-1, with D uncertain. The CDR3 spans 15 residues. Germline values: CDR1 KGHSH, CDR2 LQKENI. Trimming removed 3 bases at V and 11 bases at J, with 22 bases between.

The chain has TRBV18 and TRBJ1-2; the D gene is possibly TRBD1 (5 bases). Germline CDR1 and CDR2: KGHSH and LQKENI. The CDR3 spans 14 residues. The V end was cut by 3 bases, the J end by 4 bases, with 12 bases between. The DNA of the CDR3 is TGTGCCAGCTCACCCCGGGACTCAATCTATGGCTACACCTTC. Translating it yields CASSPRDSIYGYTF.

The chain employs TRBV15 and TRBJ2-1; 8 nucleotides agree with TRBD2. The V gene end was trimmed by 4 bases and the J gene end by 3 bases; junction bases not matched to a gene: 2. The length of the CDR3 is 14 residues. From germline, CDR1 is LNHNV and CDR2 YYDKDF (reference sequence). The CDR3 region is CATSKGTSYNEQFF. The CDR3 DNA is TGTGCCACCAGCAAAGGGACTAGCTACAATGAGCAGTTCTTC.

This chain links TRBV29-1 with TRBJ1-5, with D possibly being TRBD1 (5 bases). The CDR3 has 13 residues. Germline values: CDR1 SQVTM, CDR2 ANQGSEA. Trimming cost V 6 bases and J 7 bases, with 16 bases left between them. The CDR3 sequence: CSVGTGRHQPQHF. CDR3 coding DNA: TGCAGCGTAGGGACCGGGAGGCACCAGCCCCAGCATTTT. Based on the CDR3 plus reference TRBV29-1 and TRBJ1-5, the full variable domain is SAVISQKPSRDICQRGTSLTIQCQVDSQVTMMFWYRQQPGQSLTLIATANQGSEATYESGFVIDKFPISRPNLTFSTLTVSNMSPEDSSIYLCSVGTGRHQPQHFGDGTRLSIL.

This chain joins TRBV5-6 and TRBJ1-2, with D perhaps TRBD1 (6 bases). V was clipped by 3 bases and J by 8 bases, with 14 bases between them. CDR1 and CDR2 (germline): SGHDT, YYEEEE. CDR3 length: 13 residues. CDR3: CASSSWGGTGYTF. The CDR3 DNA reads TGTGCCAGCAGCTCTTGGGGGGGCACAGGCTACACCTTC. The full variable domain, in which reference TRBV5-6 and TRBJ1-2 provide the parts outside the CDR3, is DAGVTQSPTHLIKTRGQQVTLRCSPKSGHDTVSWYQQALGQGPQFIFQYYEEEERQRGNFPDRFSGHQFPNYSSELNVNALLLGDSALYLCASSSWGGTGYTFGSGTRLTVV.

This chain connects TRBV4-2 to TRBJ1-5; the match to TRBD1 covers 7 bases. This CDR3 comprises 17 residues. Germline V gene lookup returns CDR1 LGHNA and CDR2 YNFKEQ. Trimming removed 3 bases from V and 1 base from J; junction bases left unmatched: 9. The CDR3 protein is CASSQAQGPRSNQPQHF. The DNA of the CDR3 is TGTGCCAGCAGCCAGGCACAGGGGCCTAGGAGCAATCAGCCCCAGCATTTT.

The V and J genes are TRBV27 and TRBJ2-1, with 11 bases matching TRBD2. Germline trimming cut 3 bases from V and 4 bases from J; bases unmatched to any gene: 8. The germline CDR1 and CDR2 sequences are MNHEY and SMNVEV (reference sequence). This CDR3 is built from 17 residues. The CDR3 loop is CASSLAISGRVYNEQFF. The CDR3 nucleotides read TGTGCCAGCAGTTTGGCTATTAGCGGGAGGGTATACAATGAGCAGTTCTTC.

The chain combines TRBV28 with TRBJ1-5, with 7 nucleotides matching TRBD1. The germline gives CDR1 MDHEN, CDR2 SYDVKM. Trimming cost V 2 bases and J 4 bases; bases outside gene matches: 5. The CDR3 extends over 15 amino acids. The CDR3 sequence is CASSLKGAANQPQHF. The CDR3 nucleotides are TGTGCCAGCAGTTTAAAGGGGGCAGCGAATCAGCCCCAGCATTTT.

The chain joins TRBV12-5 to TRBJ2-2, with TRBD2 matching 14 bases. Germline V CDR1 and CDR2: LGHNT, FRNRAP. V was clipped by 4 bases and J by 5 bases; unmatched bases: 3. The CDR3 contains 16 residues. CDR3 in DNA: TGTGCTAGTGGTTCGGGACTAGCGGGAGAGACCGGGGAGCTGTTTTTT. Translation gives CASGSGLAGETGELFF.

The chain carries TRBV29-1 and TRBJ1-2, with 8 bases identical to TRBD1. Germline V CDR1 and CDR2: SQVTM, ANQGSEA. This CDR3 contains 13 residues. Trimming took 6 bases from V and 4 from J; bases not matched to a gene: 7. The CDR3 region has the DNA TGCAGCGTCTCAGGGGGCGCGAGCTATGGCTACACCTTC. Translated, it gives CSVSGGASYGYTF. Based on the CDR3 plus reference TRBV29-1 and TRBJ1-2, the full variable domain is SAVISQKPSRDICQRGTSLTIQCQVDSQVTMMFWYRQQPGQSLTLIATANQGSEATYESGFVIDKFPISRPNLTFSTLTVSNMSPEDSSIYLCSVSGGASYGYTFGSGTRLTVV.

The gene calls are TRBV9 and TRBJ1-4; D perhaps matches TRBD1 (6 bases). CDR1 SGDLS and CDR2 YYNGEE come from the germline V gene. The CDR3 sequence is 15 residues long. V lost 4 bases to trimming and J lost 7 bases, with 17 bases between them. CDR3 DNA: TGTGCCAGCAGCCCTCGACAGGCGGCGAGTGAAAAACTGTTTTTT. Protein sequence: CASSPRQAASEKLFF.

This chain joins TRBV4-1 and TRBJ2-4; a possible D gene is TRBD1 (6 bases). The V gene's germline CDR1 is MGHRA and CDR2 YSYEKL. The CDR3 sequence is 18 residues long. The V and J ends lost 4 bases and 7 bases respectively, with 26 bases between them. The CDR3 DNA follows: TGCGCCAGCAGCCCACTCAATTCCAGGGGTCGGGCTTTCAACATTCAGTACTTC. This translates into CASSPLNSRGRAFNIQYF.

V usage is TRBV15 and J usage is TRBJ2-7, with no clear D. V gave up 3 bases and J gave up 3 bases, with 6 bases separating them. Germline-derived CDR1 and CDR2 are LNHNV and YYDKDF (reference sequence). The CDR3 has 12 amino acids. CDR3 DNA: TGTGCCACCAGCAGCGGTTACTACGAGCAGTACTTC. Amino acids: CATSSGYYEQYF.

The chain employs TRBV7-2 and TRBJ2-5; a weak D match, TRBD2 (5 bases). Trimming removed 5 bases at V and 0 bases at J, with 10 bases between. CDR3 length equals 14 residues. Per the germline V gene, CDR1 is SGHTA and CDR2 is FQGNSA. The CDR3 here is CASSRDYHQETQYF. CDR3 nucleotides: TGTGCCAGCAGCCGGGATTACCACCAAGAGACCCAGTACTTC.

This clone was found once. The V call is TRBV6-5, the J call TRBJ2-7; D might be TRBD1 (5 bases). Trimming cost V 6 bases and J 0 bases, with 12 bases left between them. Germline CDR1 is MNHEY and CDR2 is SVGAGI. The CDR3 runs to 14 residues. CDR3 sequence reads: CASSRQSFSYEQYF. CDR3 nucleotides: TGTGCCAGCAGCAGACAGAGTTTCTCCTACGAGCAGTACTTC.

The rearrangement links TRBV29-1 to TRBJ2-1; 7 bases are a match to TRBD1. Losses at the gene ends were 2 bases for V and 10 bases for J; bases not matched to a gene: 8. Germline-derived CDR1 and CDR2 are SQVTM and ANQGSEA. The CDR3 runs to 13 residues. As DNA, the CDR3 is TGCAGCGTTGAAAGGGACAGCGGACACGAGCAGTTCTTC. Residues: CSVERDSGHEQFF.

This sequence joins TRBV6-1 and TRBJ2-1, with TRBD2 matching 7 bases. CDR3 length equals 15 residues. J gave up 4 bases and V 0 bases, and 3 bases lay outside the gene matches. From germline, CDR1 is MNHNS and CDR2 SASEGT. The CDR3 DNA follows: TGTGCCAGCAGTGAAGCGGGAGGGTCGTACAATGAGCAGTTCTTC. The encoded protein is CASSEAGGSYNEQFF.

The genes are TRBV4-2 and TRBJ2-2; D unresolved. Trimming removed 4 bases at V and 3 bases at J, with 12 bases between. The CDR3 consists of 15 residues. The V gene's germline CDR1 is LGHNA and CDR2 YNFKEQ. In DNA form, the CDR3 reads TGTGCCAGCAGCCCCTTAGCCCTCGACACCGGGGAGCTGTTTTTT. It specifies CASSPLALDTGELFF.

V and J are TRBV7-2 and TRBJ2-7; 10 bases map to TRBD2. The CDR3 has 13 amino acids. Germline CDR1 reads SGHTA; CDR2 reads FQGNSA. Germline trimming cut 2 bases from V and 7 bases from J; bases unmatched to any gene: 2. The CDR3, as DNA: TGTGCCAGCAGCTTAAGCGGGAGGGTTGAGCAGTACTTC. Protein product: CASSLSGRVEQYF.

V is TRBV5-6 and J is TRBJ2-4; TRBD1 is a possible D gene (5 bases). V lost 1 base to trimming and J lost 15 bases, with 14 bases between them. Germline CDR1 SGHDT, CDR2 YYEEEE. The CDR3 is 12 residues long. The CDR3 region has the DNA TGTGCCAGCAGCTTGCCTACAGGAGCATCGTACTTC. Translation: CASSLPTGASYF.

This chain links TRBV9 with TRBJ1-2; 9 bases agree with TRBD1. The trim removed 3 bases at V and 7 bases at J, leaving 7 bases unmatched. This CDR3 contains 14 residues. CDR1 is SGDLS, CDR2 YYNGEE, per germline. The CDR3 DNA reads TGTGCCAGCAGCGCCACAGGGGGCCGGTTTGGCTACACCTTC. It is translated as CASSATGGRFGYTF.

The chain combines TRBV7-7 with TRBJ2-5; TRBD2 matches 11 bases. The CDR3 is made up of 14 amino acids. Germline V gives CDR1 SSHAT, CDR2 FNYEAQ (reference sequence). V shed 4 bases and J 5 bases; nucleotides not matched to a gene: 3. The CDR3 DNA follows: TGTGCCAGCAGCTACGGGACTAGCGGCGAGACCCAGTACTTC. As protein: CASSYGTSGETQYF.

V usage is TRBV20-1 and J usage is TRBJ1-4; D is undetermined. Germline loops: CDR1 DFQATT, CDR2 SNEGSKA (reference sequence). CDR3 size: 10 residues. Trimming took off 7 bases at V and 7 bases at J, with 7 bases between the two ends. The DNA for the CDR3 is TGCAGTGTCTACAGTGAAAAACTGTTTTTT. Translated, it gives CSVYSEKLFF.

This chain links TRBV25-1 with TRBJ2-1; no firm D call. The V gene lost 3 bases and the J gene lost 5 bases, with 20 bases spanning the gap. This CDR3 spans 17 amino acids. From germline, CDR1 is MGHDK and CDR2 SYGVNS. The CDR3 loop reads CASSDYKTRGSNNEQFF. As DNA, the CDR3 is TGTGCCAGCAGTGACTATAAGACTCGCGGAAGCAACAATGAGCAGTTCTTC.

The chain uses TRBV7-9 and TRBJ2-5, with 11 bases matching TRBD2. This CDR3 region has 14 residues. CDR1 is SEHNR and CDR2 is FQNEAQ in the germline V gene (reference sequence). The ends lost 7 bases at V and 4 bases at J; junction bases unmatched: 5. The CDR3 region is CASKPGLAAETQYF. CDR3 DNA: TGTGCCAGCAAACCGGGACTAGCGGCAGAGACCCAGTACTTC.